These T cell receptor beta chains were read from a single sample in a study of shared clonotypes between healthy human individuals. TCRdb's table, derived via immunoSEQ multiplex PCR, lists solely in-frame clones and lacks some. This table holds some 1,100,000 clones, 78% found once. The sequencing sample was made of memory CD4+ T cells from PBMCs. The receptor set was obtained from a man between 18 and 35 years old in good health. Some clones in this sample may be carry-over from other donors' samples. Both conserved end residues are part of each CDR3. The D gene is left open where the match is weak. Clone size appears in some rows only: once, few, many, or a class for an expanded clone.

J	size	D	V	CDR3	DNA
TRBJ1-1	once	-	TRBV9	CASSVGGRGTEAFF	TGTGCCAGCAGCGTAGGGGGTAGGGGGACTGAAGCTTTCTTT
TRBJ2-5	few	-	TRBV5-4	CASSSPGRRGMETQYF	TGTGCCAGCAGCTCCCCAGGGAGACGGGGGATGGAGACCCAGTACTTC
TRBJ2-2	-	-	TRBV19	CASSMVDTGELFF	TGTGCCAGTAGTATGGTCGACACCGGGGAGCTGTTTTTT
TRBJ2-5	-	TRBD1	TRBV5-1	CASRTGRPRETQYF	TGCGCCAGCCGGACAGGGAGACCCCGAGAGACCCAGTACTTC
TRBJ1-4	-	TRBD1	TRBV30	CAWNLRTGDNEKLFF	TGTGCCTGGAACCTAAGGACAGGCGATAATGAAAAACTGTTTTTT
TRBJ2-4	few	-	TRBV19	CASSTGALGKNIQYF	TGTGCCAGTAGTACGGGGGCTTTGGGCAAAAACATTCAGTACTTC
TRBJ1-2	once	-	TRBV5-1	CASSETAPPVGYTF	TGCGCCAGCAGCGAGACGGCTCCTCCTGTTGGCTACACCTTC
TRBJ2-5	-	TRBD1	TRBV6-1	CASSAFIGGQETQYF	TGTGCCAGCAGTGCATTTATTGGGGGACAGGAGACCCAGTACTTC
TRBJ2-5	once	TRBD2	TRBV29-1	CSGGGGKLETQYF	TGCAGTGGCGGCGGGGGGAAGTTGGAGACCCAGTACTTC
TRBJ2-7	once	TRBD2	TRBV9	CASSKGTSGPFYEQYF	TGTGCCAGCAGCAAAGGGACTAGCGGGCCCTTTTACGAGCAGTACTTC
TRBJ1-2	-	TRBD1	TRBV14	CASSQGQGYGYTF	TGTGCCAGCAGCCAAGGACAGGGTTATGGCTACACCTTC
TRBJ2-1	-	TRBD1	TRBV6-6	CASSYSTGAYNEQFF	TGTGCCAGCAGTTACTCGACAGGGGCCTACAATGAGCAGTTCTTC
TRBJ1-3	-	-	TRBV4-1	CASNHQVHSGNTIYF	TGCGCCAGCAATCATCAGGTCCACTCTGGAAACACCATATATTTT
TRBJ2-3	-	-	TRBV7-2	CASSQGFFSTDTQYF	TGTGCCAGCAGCCAGGGGTTCTTTAGCACAGATACGCAGTATTTT
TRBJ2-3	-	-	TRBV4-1	CASSQGLQRTSTDTQYF	TGCGCCAGCAGCCAAGGGTTGCAGCGTACTAGCACAGATACGCAGTATTTT
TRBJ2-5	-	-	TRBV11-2	CASSPSGFETQYF	TGTGCCAGCAGCCCCTCAGGGTTTGAGACCCAGTACTTC
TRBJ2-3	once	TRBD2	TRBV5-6	CASSLVLAAGTDTQYF	TGTGCCAGCAGCTTGGTACTAGCGGCAGGGACAGATACGCAGTATTTT
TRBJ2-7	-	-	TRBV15	CATSSPGRGAYEQYF	TGTGCCACCAGCAGCCCTGGGCGAGGGGCCTACGAGCAGTACTTC
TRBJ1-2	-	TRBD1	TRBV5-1	CASSHRQGPQRGGYTF	TGCGCCAGCAGCCACAGACAGGGGCCACAACGAGGTGGCTACACCTTC
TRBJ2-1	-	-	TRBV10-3	CAISPDGPYNEQFF	TGTGCCATCAGCCCGGACGGACCGTACAATGAGCAGTTCTTC
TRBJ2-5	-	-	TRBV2	CASKWTHGQQETQYF	TGTGCCAGCAAGTGGACCCACGGACAGCAAGAGACCCAGTACTTC
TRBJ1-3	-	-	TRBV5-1	CASSLLAADSGNTIYF	TGCGCCAGCAGCCTACTTGCCGCGGACTCTGGAAACACCATATATTTT
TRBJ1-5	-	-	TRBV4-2	CASSQDEARFGQPQHF	TGTGCCAGCAGCCAAGACGAGGCGAGGTTCGGTCAGCCCCAGCATTTT
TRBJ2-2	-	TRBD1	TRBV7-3	CASRRQGNTGELFF	TGTGCCAGCCGGCGACAGGGGAACACCGGGGAGCTGTTTTTT